The 15 T cell receptor beta chains given below trace back to one sample, sequenced in a study of T cell responses to AZD1222 COVID-19 vaccine. The assay was immunoSEQ multiplex PCR, and TCRdb's table has in-frame clones only and misses some. Here the sample spans tens of thousands of clones, 65% to 90% being singletons. Source: peripheral blood, taken on day 0 of AZD1222 vaccination. The receptors stem from an adult in good health.

This chain links TRBV3-1 (or the pseudogene TRBV3-2) with TRBJ2-5; 9 bases fit TRBD2. Germline-derived CDR1 and CDR2 are LGHDT and YNNKEL (reference sequence). The CDR3 contains 16 residues. V lost 2 bases, J lost 4 bases, and 8 bases stayed unmatched. The CDR3 spells CASSQPAGGPRETQYF. The CDR3 DNA is TGTGCCAGCAGCCAACCCGCGGGGGGGCCGAGAGAGACCCAGTACTTC.

The chain couples TRBV19 to TRBJ2-1; 10 bases are a match to TRBD2. Germline assignment: CDR1 LNHDA and CDR2 SQIVND (reference sequence). This CDR3 has 16 residues. V was clipped by 3 bases and J by 3 bases; unmatched bases: 5. The CDR3: CASSMILAGSYNEQFF. For the CDR3, the DNA is TGTGCCAGTAGTATGATACTAGCGGGGAGCTACAATGAGCAGTTCTTC.

The rearrangement links TRBV4-1 to TRBJ1-2; D might be TRBD1 (5 bases). Germline CDR1 and CDR2: MGHRA and YSYEKL. This CDR3 has 15 residues. V was clipped by 0 bases and J by 8 bases, with 16 bases between them. CDR3 amino acids: CASSQDSPGVRGYTF. The CDR3, as DNA: TGCGCCAGCAGCCAAGATTCGCCGGGGGTGCGGGGCTACACCTTC.

This chain links TRBV5-4 with TRBJ2-6; D is undetermined. The V end lost 0 bases, the J end lost 2 bases, and 6 bases lay between the germline ends. The CDR3 is 15 residues long. Germline-derived CDR1 and CDR2 are SGHNT and YYREEE (reference sequence). The DNA for the CDR3 is TGTGCCAGCAGCTTGGGTGGGCCTGGGGCCAACGTCCTGACTTTC. Its protein product is CASSLGGPGANVLTF. The whole variable domain, remainder taken from reference TRBV5-4 and TRBJ2-6, is ETGVTQSPTHLIKTRGQQVTLRCSSQSGHNTVSWYQQALGQGPQFIFQYYREEENGRGNFPPRFSGLQFPNYSSELNVNALELDDSALYLCASSLGGPGANVLTFGAGSRLTVL.

The V gene is TRBV11-2, the J gene TRBJ2-1; TRBD2 matches at 15 bases. J gave up 7 bases and V 5 bases, and 6 bases lay outside the gene matches. Germline assignment: CDR1 SGHAT and CDR2 FQNNGV. CDR3 length: 16 residues. For the CDR3, the DNA is TGTGCCAGCAGCCGGACTAGCGGGGGGGTCCTAAATGAGCAGTTCTTC. This sequence encodes CASSRTSGGVLNEQFF.

The chain has TRBV19 and TRBJ2-7; 9 nucleotides line up with TRBD1. Germline trimming cut 4 bases from V and 4 bases from J; bases unmatched to any gene: 8. Germline loops: CDR1 LNHDA, CDR2 SQIVND (reference sequence). This CDR3 comprises 15 residues. This CDR3 reads CASSTPGTGRYEQYF. The CDR3 region has the DNA TGTGCCAGTAGTACCCCCGGGACAGGGAGATACGAGCAGTACTTC.

This chain links TRBV9 with TRBJ2-3; 9 bases line up with TRBD1. Losses at the gene ends were 3 bases for V and 0 bases for J; bases not matched to a gene: 17. The germline gives CDR1 SGDLS, CDR2 YYNGEE. The CDR3 covers 20 residues. CDR3 DNA: TGTGCCAGCAGCGAGAGATTAGGACAGGGGACGAACCCTAGCACAGATACGCAGTATTTT. This codes for CASSERLGQGTNPSTDTQYF.

CDR3 loop: CASSPIQGRPDTQYF. The CDR3 DNA is TGTGCCAGCAGCCCAATTCAGGGACGCCCAGATACGCAGTATTTT. This sequence joins TRBV9 and TRBJ2-3; D tentatively fits TRBD1 or TRBD2 (5 bases each). The CDR3 runs to 15 residues. Per germline, CDR1 SGDLS and CDR2 YYNGEE. Trimming took off 4 bases at V and 4 bases at J, with 16 bases between the two ends.

The chain is built from TRBV18 and TRBJ2-3, with TRBD2 identical over 9 bases. J gave up 2 bases and V 2 bases, and 5 bases lay outside the gene matches. The germline V gene has CDR1 KGHSH and CDR2 LQKENI. This CDR3 region has 16 residues. CDR3 DNA sequence: TGTGCCAGCTCACCAGTGGCGGGGGGGAACACAGATACGCAGTATTTT. Translation gives CASSPVAGGNTDTQYF.

Worth noting for this clone: Germline and junction disagree at one end, which may indicate a read error. V usage is TRBV11-3 and J usage is TRBJ2-7; TRBD1 might be the D (6 bases). The CDR3 contains 15 residues. The germline gives CDR1 SGHNT, CDR2 YENEEA. The CDR3 sequence is CASSLEAGDTYKQYF. CDR3 nucleotides: TGTGCCAGCAGCTTAGAGGCAGGGGATACCTACAAGCAGTACTTC. Supplemented by reference TRBV11-3 and TRBJ2-7, the full variable domain reads EAGVVQSPRYKIIEKKQPVAFWCNPISGHNTLYWYLQNLGQGPELLIRYENEEAVDDSQLPKDRFSAERLKGVDSTLKIQPAELGDSAVYLCASSLEAGDTYKQYFGPGTRLTVT.

The chain links TRBV29-1 to TRBJ1-2; the D gene is possibly TRBD1 (5 bases). V was shortened by 3 bases and J by 5 bases, with 7 bases between the two germline ends. The CDR3 spans 11 residues. The germline V gene has CDR1 SQVTM and CDR2 ANQGSEA. The CDR3 coding sequence is TGCAGCGTTGATCCAGGGTATGGCTACACCTTC. Amino acids: CSVDPGYGYTF.

This chain uses TRBV11-2 with TRBJ2-5; D may be TRBD1 or TRBD2 (5 bases each). Germline lookup yields CDR1 SGHAT and CDR2 FQNNGV. The CDR3 runs to 12 residues. Trimming took 4 bases from V and 5 from J, leaving 8 bases between them. The CDR3 DNA reads as TGTGCCAGCAGCTCGTGGGGGGAGACCCAGTACTTC. Its protein is CASSSWGETQYF.

The V gene is TRBV11-3, the J gene TRBJ2-1; 15 bases line up with TRBD2. CDR1 is SGHNT and CDR2 is YENEEA in the germline V gene. Trimming cost V 5 bases and J 7 bases; bases outside gene matches: 3. CDR3 length equals 15 residues. The CDR3 protein is CASSTGTSGRNEQFF. In DNA form, the CDR3 reads TGTGCCAGCAGCACCGGGACTAGCGGGAGGAATGAGCAGTTCTTC. Complete variable domain (other parts from reference TRBV11-3 and TRBJ2-1): EAGVVQSPRYKIIEKKQPVAFWCNPISGHNTLYWYLQNLGQGPELLIRYENEEAVDDSQLPKDRFSAERLKGVDSTLKIQPAELGDSAVYLCASSTGTSGRNEQFFGPGTRLTVL.

The V and J genes are TRBV11-2 and TRBJ2-7; D not certain. This CDR3 is 14 amino acids long. CDR1 is SGHAT, CDR2 FQNNGV, per germline. V was clipped by 6 bases and J by 0 bases, with 12 bases between them. CDR3 in DNA: TGTGCCAGCAGACCGACCCGGGCCTCCTACGAGCAGTACTTC. Translated, it gives CASRPTRASYEQYF.

The chain links TRBV6-5 to TRBJ1-1; 9 positions agree with TRBD1. The CDR3 extends over 14 amino acids. CDR1 and CDR2 (germline): MNHEY, SVGAGI. J lost 5 bases, V lost 5 bases, and 6 bases had no gene match. In DNA, the CDR3 is TGTGCCAGCAGTATTCGACAGGGGGGAACTGAAGCTTTCTTT. As protein: CASSIRQGGTEAFF.